The present T cell receptor (beta chain) was sequenced within a study of T-cell memory formation after mild COVID-19. In the study overall: Clusters of TCRs were largely donor specific.

In germline, CDR1 is KGHSH, CDR2 LQKENI. V shed 6 bases and J shed 0 bases, with 26 bases lying between them. The CDR3 runs to 19 residues. Amplification by 5'RACE using constant-segment primers produced TCR alpha and TCR beta cDNA libraries that carried sample barcodes and UMIs. TCRdb passed the 5' RACE reads through MiXCR, listing each CDR3 protein once. This sample carries around 300,000 distinct CDR3 sequences, roughly an eighth of them seen once, and the ten largest clones take roughly 21%. The source is a man aged 18 to 29 who had mild COVID-19 (a few samples of this study predate the infection). Cell type and time point are not known. The chain is built from TRBV18 and TRBJ1-1; D might be TRBD1 (6 bases). The sample consisted of PBMCs or a T cell subset sorted from them (not recorded which). The DNA for the CDR3 is TGTGCCAGCTCCTCTACGAGAACAGGGAGTTTAAATATGAACACTGAAGCTTTCTTT. It codes for CASSSTRTGSLNMNTEAFF.